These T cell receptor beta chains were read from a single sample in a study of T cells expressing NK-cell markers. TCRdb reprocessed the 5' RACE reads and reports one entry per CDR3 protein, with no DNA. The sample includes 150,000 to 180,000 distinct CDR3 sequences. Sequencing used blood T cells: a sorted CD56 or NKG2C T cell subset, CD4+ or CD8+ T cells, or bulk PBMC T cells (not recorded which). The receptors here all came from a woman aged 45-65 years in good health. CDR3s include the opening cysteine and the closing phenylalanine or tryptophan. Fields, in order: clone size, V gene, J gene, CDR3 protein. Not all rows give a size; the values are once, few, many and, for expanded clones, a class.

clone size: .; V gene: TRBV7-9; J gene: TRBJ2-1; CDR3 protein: CASSPRDPSSYNEQFF
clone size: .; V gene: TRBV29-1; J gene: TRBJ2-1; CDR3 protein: CSVYMSGNEQFF
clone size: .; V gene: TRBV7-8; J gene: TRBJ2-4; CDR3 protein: CASSLAGLADIQYF
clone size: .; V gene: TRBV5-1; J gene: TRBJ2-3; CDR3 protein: CASSIEWTSGQADTQYF
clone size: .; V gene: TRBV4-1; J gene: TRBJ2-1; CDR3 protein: CASSVRAGGYNEQFF
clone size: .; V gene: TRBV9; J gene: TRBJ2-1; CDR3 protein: CASSVGIAGNEQFF
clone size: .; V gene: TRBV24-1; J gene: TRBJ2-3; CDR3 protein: CATTDLIGDTQYF
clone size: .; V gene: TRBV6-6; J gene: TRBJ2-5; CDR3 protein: CASSYSRRLETQYF
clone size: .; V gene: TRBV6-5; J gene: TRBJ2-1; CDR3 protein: CASSFGTGGDNEQFF
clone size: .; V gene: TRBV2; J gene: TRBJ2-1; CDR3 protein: CALVGQGGTYNEQFF
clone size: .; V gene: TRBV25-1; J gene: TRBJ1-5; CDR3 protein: CASSEGMGQPQHF
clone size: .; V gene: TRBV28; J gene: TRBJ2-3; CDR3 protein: CASSFRRESDTQYF
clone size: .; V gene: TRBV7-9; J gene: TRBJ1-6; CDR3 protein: CASIDTRGGSSYNSPLHF
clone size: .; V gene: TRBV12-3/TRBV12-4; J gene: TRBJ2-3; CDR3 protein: CASSYAPGLASLDTQYF
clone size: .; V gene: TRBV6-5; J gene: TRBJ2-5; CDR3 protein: CASSYDGGGGTQYF
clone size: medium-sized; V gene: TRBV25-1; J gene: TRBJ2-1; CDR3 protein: CASAPYGRDHEQFF
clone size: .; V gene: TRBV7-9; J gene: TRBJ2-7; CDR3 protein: CASSQGREPYF
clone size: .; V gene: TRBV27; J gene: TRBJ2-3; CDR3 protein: CASSPSRGPLTDTQYF
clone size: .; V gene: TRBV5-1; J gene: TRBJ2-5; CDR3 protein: CASSLPDAVQETQYF